A single sample gave rise to the 6 T cell receptor beta chains below, sequenced in a study of tumor-infiltrating lymphocytes in primary liver carcinoma. Alongside blood RNA obtained from unsorted whole blood, germline DNA was also extracted. Synthesis of TCR beta cDNA was carried out from 500 ng total RNA with a constant-region primer. ARM-PCR was slightly modified, and three nested multiplex PCR rounds with it gave rise to the TCR beta libraries. A C-beta reverse primer was combined with TRBV1-TRBV30 forward primers in the first two PCR rounds, and each round had 10 cycles. TCRdb called the multiplex PCR reads again in MiXCR, with one record for every CDR3 protein. The repertoire holds about 310,000 distinct CDR3 sequences, with about 50% as singletons. The sequencing input was peripheral blood. The source of these receptors is a woman aged 25 to 39 with primary liver carcinoma and hepatitis B virus infection.

This clonotype was seen just once. An end of the junction differs from the germline gene, which may be a read error. The rearrangement links TRBV4-3 to TRBJ2-5; D is ambiguous. Germline V gene data show CDR1 as LGHNA and CDR2 as YSLEER. The CDR3 is 14 residues long. The CDR3 DNA is TGCGCCAGCAGCCACACTGAAAAACAAGAGACCCAATACTTC. Protein product: CASSHTEKQETQYF.

Concerning this clonotype: Germline and junction disagree at one end, which may indicate a read error. The CDR3 DNA is TGTGCCAGTAGTTACTCGACGGAGACAGGCTCCTACGAGCAGTACTTC. Protein sequence: CASSYSTETGSYEQYF. The rearrangement links TRBV6-5 to TRBJ2-7; TRBD1 is a possible D gene (6 bases). Germline CDR1 MNHEY, CDR2 SVGAGI. The CDR3 is 16 amino acids.

About this clonotype: This may be a read error: a much more frequent sequence differs by one nucleotide. Lacking the conserved final phenylalanine or tryptophan, this CDR3 likely reflects a read error. V usage is TRBV29-1 and J usage is TRBJ2-7; weak D call: TRBD2 (6 bases). There are 12 residues in the CDR3. Between the trimmed V and J ends, which lost 7 bases and 1 base, there was a span of 11 bases. CDR1 and CDR2 from the germline V gene are SQVTM and ANQGSEA. CDR3 amino acids: CSAGGTSYEQYL. The CDR3 bases are TGCAGCGCAGGCGGGACTTCCTACGAGCAGTACTTG.

This clonotype was detected once. With a much larger clone just one base away, this may be a read error. This sequence joins TRBV6-5 and TRBJ1-1; D not resolved. This CDR3 is 18 amino acids long. Germline CDR1 MNHEY, CDR2 SVGAGI. The CDR3 bases are TGTGCCAGCTCCTTTACTGTACAAGGAGGAGTTCAAGGCACTGAAGCTCTCTTT. Protein sequence: CASSFTVQGGVQGTEALF.

This clonotype was picked up many times. The chain joins TRBV4-2 to TRBJ1-2, with TRBD1 identical over 9 bases. Germline CDR1 reads LGHNA; CDR2 reads YNFKEQ. With 4 bases clipped from V and 2 bases from J, the junction kept 2 bases outside the gene matches. This CDR3 has 14 residues. CDR3 residues: CASSRGTGNYGYTF. For the CDR3, the DNA is TGTGCCAGCAGCCGAGGGACAGGGAACTATGGCTACACCTTC.

J is TRBJ2-1 and V is TRBV12-5; D is unresolved. Per the germline V gene, CDR1 is LGHNT and CDR2 is FRNRAP. Trimming removed 1 base from V and 8 bases from J, with 12 bases in between. This CDR3 region has 14 residues. CDR3 residues: CASGLGAMGDEQFF. The CDR3 nucleotides read TGTGCTAGTGGTTTGGGCGCCATGGGTGATGAGCAGTTCTTC.